This T cell receptor beta chain was retrieved from a study of shared clonotypes between healthy human individuals. The protocol was immunoSEQ multiplex PCR, while the TCRdb copy is restricted to in-frame clones and leaves out a portion. The repertoire consists of 2 million to 2.5 million clones, with nearly 97% occurring once and the leading ten covering roughly 0.13%. V dropped 0 bases and J dropped 6 bases, with 12 bases sitting between them. This CDR3 spans 15 amino acids. CDR1 is ENHRY, CDR2 SYGVKD, per germline. J is TRBJ1-5 and V is TRBV10-3; D is unresolved. Material for sequencing was naive CD4+ T cells sorted from blood. The subset was: CD45RA+ positively selected. This TCR came from a man between 18 and 29 years old in good health. The CDR3 sequence: CAISESPFEGQPQHF. The CDR3, as DNA: TGTGCCATCAGTGAGTCCCCTTTCGAGGGTCAGCCCCAGCATTTT.